The 2 T cell receptor beta chains given below trace back to one sample, sequenced in a study of post-analysis software for immune sequencing data. Unique-molecular-identifier-tagged TCR beta cDNA libraries were used. From the PCR reads, TCRdb called clonotypes with MiXCR, one entry per CDR3 protein. This repertoire shows about 380,000 distinct CDR3 sequences, 30% to 45% found once; its top ten account for 13%. Study-level points and caveats: TRBV5-6, TRBV5-1 and TRBV20-1 were among four or five TRBV segments more frequent in patients than controls.

The antigens these receptors bind are not known. Sequencing input: blood. These receptors came from a girl between 5 and 17 years old with multiple sclerosis.

The table lists this clonotype with a few counts. V is TRBV20-1 and J is TRBJ1-5; D not certain. Germline lookup yields CDR1 DFQATT and CDR2 SNEGSKA (reference sequence). This CDR3 is 12 amino acids long. Trimming left V 5 bases short and J 3 bases short, with 8 bases between. The CDR3 loop reads CSAFSPNQPQHF. CDR3 nucleotides: TGCAGTGCTTTTTCCCCCAATCAGCCCCAGCATTTT.

This clonotype was observed a handful of times. V and J are TRBV18 and TRBJ2-4, with TRBD1 matching over 7 bases. Trimming cost V 4 bases and J 4 bases; bases outside gene matches: 4. This CDR3 is 14 amino acids long. Germline V gives CDR1 KGHSH, CDR2 LQKENI. The CDR3 region is CASSLPGQKNIQYF. The CDR3 nucleotides read TGTGCCAGCTCACTTCCGGGACAGAAAAACATTCAGTACTTC.